The 18 T cell receptor beta chains below were found in one sample sequenced in a study of OX40 agonist ivuxolimab in advanced cancers. Produced via immunoSEQ multiplex PCR; TCRdb's table is partial and in-frame only. The sample lists tens of thousands of clones, roughly four fifths occurring once. Sequencing was performed on CD4+ or CD8+ T cells sorted from blood, taken in a trial of the OX40 agonist ivuxolimab. All receptors derive from an adult with an advanced solid tumor such as melanoma, head and neck, liver or kidney cancer.

The chain carries TRBV9 and TRBJ1-2, with a tentative D call TRBD1 (5 bases). Germline V lookup: CDR1 SGDLS, CDR2 YYNGEE. The CDR3 loop spans 13 amino acids. The ends were cut back, 6 bases at V and 4 bases at J, with 13 bases in the middle. The CDR3 here is CASTQGGGYGYTF. The DNA for the CDR3 is TGTGCCAGCACCCAGGGCGGGGGCTATGGCTACACCTTC.

The gene calls are TRBV9 and TRBJ1-3, with D possibly TRBD1 on 6 matching bases. The CDR3 totals 15 residues. CDR1 SGDLS and CDR2 YYNGEE come from the germline V gene. Trimming cost V 4 bases and J 0 bases, with 11 bases left between them. The CDR3 coding sequence is TGTGCCAGCAGCTCACAGGGAAACTCTGGAAACACCATATATTTT. The encoded protein is CASSSQGNSGNTIYF.

The V gene is TRBV7-2, the J gene TRBJ2-7; D is ambiguous. The V and J ends lost 8 bases and 3 bases respectively, with 8 bases between them. CDR1 SGHTA and CDR2 FQGNSA come from the germline V gene. This CDR3 has 11 amino acids. CDR3 region: CASGDDYEQYF. Here the CDR3 DNA reads TGTGCCAGCGGCGACGACTACGAGCAGTACTTC.

This chain connects TRBV2 to TRBJ1-2, with a possible D match to TRBD1 (5 bases). CDR3 length: 15 residues. Trimming took off 1 base at V and 4 bases at J, with 13 bases between the two ends. The germline V gene encodes CDR1 SNHLY and CDR2 FYNNEI. CDR3 in DNA: TGTGCCAGCAGTGAAGGGGGGACTGCACTCTATGGCTACACCTTC. Translated, it gives CASSEGGTALYGYTF.

This clone was observed a single time. V is TRBV18 and J is TRBJ1-1; D is uncertain. The CDR3 is 12 residues long. Trimming stripped 8 bases from V and 1 base from J, with 8 bases between. Germline CDR1 reads KGHSH; CDR2 reads LQKENI. The CDR3 is CASRSANTEAFF. Here the CDR3 DNA reads TGTGCCAGCCGATCCGCGAACACTGAAGCTTTCTTT.

This clone has only a few counts. CDR3: CASSSPGLRNQPQHF. CDR3 bases: TGTGCCAGCAGTTCCCCGGGACTTCGCAATCAGCCCCAGCATTTT. V gene TRBV28 combines with J gene TRBJ1-5; weak D call: TRBD1 (5 bases). Trimming removed 4 bases from V and 2 bases from J, with 12 bases in between. Per germline, CDR1 MDHEN and CDR2 SYDVKM. This CDR3 is 15 amino acids long.

The gene calls are TRBV6-9 and TRBJ2-5, with 7 bases identical to TRBD1. The CDR3 spans 16 residues. The V and J ends lost 7 bases and 5 bases, in that order; junction bases with no gene match: 16. Germline values: CDR1 MNHGY, CDR2 SVAAGI. CDR3 sequence (DNA): TGTGCCAGCACCGACAGGGAAAGGGGGAAGGGGGAGACCCAGTACTTC. Encoded protein: CASTDRERGKGETQYF.

The rearrangement links TRBV6-4 to TRBJ2-1; 12 nucleotides align to TRBD2. After removal of 4 bases from V and 4 bases from J, the junction contained 2 bases not matched to a gene. The germline CDR1 and CDR2 sequences are MRHNA and SNTAGT. The CDR3 runs to 15 residues. CDR3 nucleotide sequence: TGTGCCAGCAGTGTCCTAGCGGGGGGGTACAATGAGCAGTTCTTC. As protein: CASSVLAGGYNEQFF.

V gene TRBV18 combines with J gene TRBJ2-6; D remains unclear. The V end lost 1 base, the J end lost 1 base, and 8 bases lay between the germline ends. The length of the CDR3 is 16 residues. The germline V gene has CDR1 KGHSH and CDR2 LQKENI. CDR3 sequence: CASSPLPGSGANVLTF. As DNA, the CDR3 is TGTGCCAGCTCACCACTGCCCGGGTCTGGGGCCAACGTCCTGACTTTC. Full variable domain (missing parts from reference TRBV18 and TRBJ2-6): NAGVMQNPRHLVRRRGQEARLRCSPMKGHSHVYWYRQLPEEGLKFMVYLQKENIIDESGMPKERFSAEFPKEGPSILRIQQVVRGDSAAYFCASSPLPGSGANVLTFGAGSRLTVL.

V usage is TRBV7-9 and J usage is TRBJ2-6; D unresolved. The V and J ends lost 2 bases and 0 bases respectively, with 14 bases between them. The CDR3 has 18 residues. Germline V gives CDR1 SEHNR, CDR2 FQNEAQ (reference sequence). CDR3 in amino acids: CASSLITRANSGANVLTF. The DNA of the CDR3 is TGTGCCAGCAGCTTAATAACTCGAGCAAACTCTGGGGCCAACGTCCTGACTTTC.

The chain couples TRBV7-9 to TRBJ1-1; tentatively, D is TRBD1 (6 bases). The CDR3 has 12 residues. The germline CDR1 and CDR2 sequences are SEHNR and FQNEAQ (reference sequence). V lost 3 bases to trimming and J lost 8 bases, with 10 bases between them. The CDR3 bases are TGTGCCAGCAGCTTCCTGGGGGGCGAAGCTTTCTTT. Translation: CASSFLGGEAFF.

The chain combines TRBV27 with TRBJ1-4; TRBD1 matches at 8 bases. The CDR3 loop spans 15 amino acids. V lost 0 bases to trimming and J lost 7 bases; unmatched junction nucleotides: 4. Per the germline V gene, CDR1 is MNHEY and CDR2 is SMNVEV (reference sequence). The CDR3 nucleotides read TGTGCCAGCAGTTTATCCGAGACAGGGGTTGAAAAACTGTTTTTT. Translation gives CASSLSETGVEKLFF.

The chain is built from TRBV5-1 and TRBJ1-2; 8 nucleotides match TRBD1. Germline CDR1 SGHRS, CDR2 YFSETQ. This CDR3 is 16 amino acids long. J was trimmed by 5 bases and V by 3 bases; bases with no gene match: 12. Written as DNA, the CDR3 is TGCGCCAGCAGCTCGGGGGATAACACAGGGGGATATGGCTACACCTTC. Encoded protein: CASSSGDNTGGYGYTF.

The J gene is TRBJ1-3, the V gene TRBV6-1; maybe TRBD1 (5 bases). The germline V and J ends were trimmed by 8 bases and 0 bases, with 11 bases remaining between them. CDR3 length equals 14 residues. Germline V lookup: CDR1 MNHNS, CDR2 SASEGT. CDR3 bases: TGTGCCAGCCTTTCAGGGTCCTCTGGAAACACCATATATTTT. Its protein product is CASLSGSSGNTIYF.

This clone was counted a few times. The V and J genes are TRBV2 and TRBJ1-5; possible D gene TRBD1, 6 bases. CDR3 length equals 14 residues. V shed 4 bases and J shed 6 bases, with 13 bases lying between them. CDR1 is SNHLY and CDR2 is FYNNEI in the germline V gene. The DNA for the CDR3 is TGTGCCAGCAGTGGCCAGGGGAATTTTCAGCCCCAGCATTTT. Translating gives CASSGQGNFQPQHF.

This clone turned up a few times. The chain is built from TRBV6-5 and TRBJ1-6, with 7 bases fitting TRBD1. CDR1 is MNHEY, CDR2 SVGAGI, per germline. The CDR3 runs to 14 residues. Germline trimming cut 1 base from V and 9 bases from J; bases unmatched to any gene: 3. CDR3 nucleotide sequence: TGTGCCAGCAGTTACTGGACAGGAGGTTCACCCCTCCACTTT. It codes for CASSYWTGGSPLHF.

V gene TRBV4-2 combines with J gene TRBJ1-4; a weak D match, TRBD1 (6 bases). V lost 2 bases and J lost 8, with 15 bases in between. The CDR3 is 15 residues long. Germline V CDR1 and CDR2: LGHNA, YNFKEQ. CDR3 loop: CASSQNQGSEEKLFF. Here the CDR3 DNA reads TGTGCCAGCAGCCAAAATCAGGGGTCCGAGGAAAAACTGTTTTTT.

The genes are TRBV19 and TRBJ2-3; D remains unclear. V was cut by 4 bases and J by 3 bases, with 11 bases left in between. This CDR3 spans 14 amino acids. Germline V CDR1 and CDR2: LNHDA, SQIVND (reference sequence). The CDR3 here is CASSTGPETDTQYF. In DNA form, the CDR3 reads TGTGCCAGTAGTACCGGGCCGGAGACAGATACGCAGTATTTT. Supplemented by reference TRBV19 and TRBJ2-3, the full variable domain reads DGGITQSPKYLFRKEGQNVTLSCEQNLNHDAMYWYRQDPGQGLRLIYYSQIVNDFQKGDIAEGYSVSREKKESFPLTVTSAQKNPTAFYLCASSTGPETDTQYFGPGTRLTVL.